These T cell receptor beta chains were read from a single sample in a study of T cell responses to AZD1222 COVID-19 vaccine. Profiling relied on immunoSEQ multiplex PCR, and the TCRdb table lists in-frame clones only, not all of them. The sample yields about 130,000 clones, over 85% seen once. The sample here was peripheral blood, taken 28 days after the second AZD1222 dose. These receptors were obtained from an adult who received the AZD1222 COVID-19 vaccine. Each CDR3 is given without its conserved first and last residue. Fields, in order: V gene, J gene, CDR3 protein.

v_gene: TRBV7-9
j_gene: TRBJ2-7
CDR3aa: ASTNPGRDEQY

v_gene: TRBV30
j_gene: TRBJ1-2
CDR3aa: ASQGWDGYT

v_gene: TRBV9
j_gene: TRBJ2-1
CDR3aa: ASSDTGTSGDQF

v_gene: TRBV11-2
j_gene: TRBJ2-5
CDR3aa: ASSLLAGAETQY

v_gene: TRBV6-4
j_gene: TRBJ2-1
CDR3aa: ASSEAGGTNEQF

v_gene: TRBV30
j_gene: TRBJ1-2
CDR3aa: AWRPRGLNYGYT

v_gene: TRBV5-1
j_gene: TRBJ2-7
CDR3aa: ASRLDRDSYEQY

v_gene: TRBV5-1
j_gene: TRBJ2-5
CDR3aa: ASSTTGTSGGETQY

v_gene: TRBV20-1
j_gene: TRBJ1-1
CDR3aa: SARGVQGAF

v_gene: TRBV15
j_gene: TRBJ1-4
CDR3aa: ATSFGTTEKLF

v_gene: TRBV3-1/TRBV3-2
j_gene: TRBJ2-5
CDR3aa: ASSPGRGDQETQY

v_gene: TRBV7-3
j_gene: TRBJ1-1
CDR3aa: ASSYTLSTEAF

v_gene: TRBV7-7
j_gene: TRBJ2-5
CDR3aa: ASSLGAGGKETQY

v_gene: TRBV24-1
j_gene: TRBJ2-3
CDR3aa: ATSEGALTGTDTQY

v_gene: TRBV6-1
j_gene: TRBJ1-1
CDR3aa: ASSELQVY

v_gene: TRBV5-6
j_gene: TRBJ1-2
CDR3aa: ASSLGQGGRGYT

v_gene: TRBV6-2/TRBV6-3
j_gene: TRBJ1-3
CDR3aa: ASSPHDGTSGNTIY

v_gene: TRBV28
j_gene: TRBJ1-3
CDR3aa: ASSATGSGNTIY

v_gene: TRBV9
j_gene: TRBJ1-5
CDR3aa: ASSAGQVGQPQH

v_gene: TRBV2
j_gene: TRBJ2-7
CDR3aa: ASRGYEQY

v_gene: TRBV4-1
j_gene: TRBJ1-4
CDR3aa: ASSQDRDVGREKLF

v_gene: TRBV6-2/TRBV6-3
j_gene: TRBJ2-7
CDR3aa: ASSYSRARDGTYEQY

v_gene: TRBV29-1
j_gene: TRBJ1-1
CDR3aa: SVGIRLGNTEAF

v_gene: TRBV3-1/TRBV3-2
j_gene: TRBJ1-4
CDR3aa: ASSQGNLLF

v_gene: TRBV18
j_gene: TRBJ2-7
CDR3aa: ASSPPLAGGTYEQY